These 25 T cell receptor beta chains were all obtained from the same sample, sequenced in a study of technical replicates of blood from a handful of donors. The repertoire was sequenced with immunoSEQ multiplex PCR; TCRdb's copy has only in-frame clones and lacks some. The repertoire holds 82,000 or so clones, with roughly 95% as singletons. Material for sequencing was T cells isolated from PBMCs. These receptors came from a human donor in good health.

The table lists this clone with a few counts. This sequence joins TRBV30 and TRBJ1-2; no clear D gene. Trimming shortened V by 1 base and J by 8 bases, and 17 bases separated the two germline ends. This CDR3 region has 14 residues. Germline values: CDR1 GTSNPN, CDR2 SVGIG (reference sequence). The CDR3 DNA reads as TGTGCCTGGAGTGGAGGGCCAAGCCTTAGCGGCTACACCTTC. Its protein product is CAWSGGPSLSGYTF.

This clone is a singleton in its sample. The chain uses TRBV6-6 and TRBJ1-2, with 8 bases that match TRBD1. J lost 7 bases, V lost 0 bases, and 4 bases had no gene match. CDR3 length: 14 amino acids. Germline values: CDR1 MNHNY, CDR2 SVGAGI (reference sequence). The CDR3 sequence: CASSYSGQEGGYTF. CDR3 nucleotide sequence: TGTGCCAGCAGTTACTCGGGACAGGAGGGTGGCTACACCTTC.

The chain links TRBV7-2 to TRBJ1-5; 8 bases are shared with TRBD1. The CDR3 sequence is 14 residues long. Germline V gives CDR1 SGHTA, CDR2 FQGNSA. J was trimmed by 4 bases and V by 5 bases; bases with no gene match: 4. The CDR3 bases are TGTGCCAGCAGCCGGACAGGGATAAATCAGCCCCAGCATTTT. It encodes CASSRTGINQPQHF.

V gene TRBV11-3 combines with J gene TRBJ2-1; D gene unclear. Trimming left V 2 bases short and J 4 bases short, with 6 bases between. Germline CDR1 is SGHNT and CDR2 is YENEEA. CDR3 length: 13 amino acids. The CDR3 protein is CASSLFSYNEQFF. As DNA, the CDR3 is TGTGCCAGCAGCTTATTTTCTTACAATGAGCAGTTCTTC.

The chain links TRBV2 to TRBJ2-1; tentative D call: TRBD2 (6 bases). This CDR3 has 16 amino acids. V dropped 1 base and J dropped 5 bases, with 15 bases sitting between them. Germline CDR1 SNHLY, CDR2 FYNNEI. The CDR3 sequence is CASSEGAGSQDNEQFF. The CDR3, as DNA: TGTGCCAGCAGTGAAGGGGCCGGGAGTCAGGACAATGAGCAGTTCTTC.

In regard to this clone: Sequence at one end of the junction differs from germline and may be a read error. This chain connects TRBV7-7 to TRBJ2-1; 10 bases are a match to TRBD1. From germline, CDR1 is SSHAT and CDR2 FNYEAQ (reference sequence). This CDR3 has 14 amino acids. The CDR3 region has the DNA TGTGCTAGCAGCGCCAAGGGACAGGGGACCGAGCAGTTCTTC. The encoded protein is CASSAKGQGTEQFF. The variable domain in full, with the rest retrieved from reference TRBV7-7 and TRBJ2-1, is GAGVSQSPRYKVTKRGQDVTLRCDPISSHATLYWYQQALGQGPEFLTYFNYEAQPDKSGLPSDRFSAERPEGSISTLTIQRTEQRDSAMYRCASSAKGQGTEQFFGPGTRLTVL.

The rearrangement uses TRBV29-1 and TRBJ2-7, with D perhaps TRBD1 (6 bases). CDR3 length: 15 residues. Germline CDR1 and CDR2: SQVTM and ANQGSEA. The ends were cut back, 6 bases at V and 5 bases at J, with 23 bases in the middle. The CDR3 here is CSVRTEQGPVDEQYF. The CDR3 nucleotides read TGCAGCGTGCGGACAGAACAGGGTCCTGTGGACGAGCAGTACTTC.

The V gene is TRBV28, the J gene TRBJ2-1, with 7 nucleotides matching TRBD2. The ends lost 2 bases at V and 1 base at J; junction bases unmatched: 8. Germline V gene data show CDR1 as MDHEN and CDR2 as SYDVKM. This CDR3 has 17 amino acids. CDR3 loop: CASSLAGLAESYNEQFF. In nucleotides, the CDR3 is TGTGCCAGCAGTTTAGCGGGGCTAGCGGAATCCTACAATGAGCAGTTCTTC. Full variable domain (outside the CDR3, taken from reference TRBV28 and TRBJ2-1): DVKVTQSSRYLVKRTGEKVFLECVQDMDHENMFWYRQDPGLGLRLIYFSYDVKMKEKGDIPEGYSVSREKKERFSLILESASTNQTSMYLCASSLAGLAESYNEQFFGPGTRLTVL.

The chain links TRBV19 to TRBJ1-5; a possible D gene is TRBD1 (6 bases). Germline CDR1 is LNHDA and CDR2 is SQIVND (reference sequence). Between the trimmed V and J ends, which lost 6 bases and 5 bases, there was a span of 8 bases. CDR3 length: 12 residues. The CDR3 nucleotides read TGTGCCAGTAGGAGGGGGTATCAGCCCCAGCATTTT. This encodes CASRRGYQPQHF.

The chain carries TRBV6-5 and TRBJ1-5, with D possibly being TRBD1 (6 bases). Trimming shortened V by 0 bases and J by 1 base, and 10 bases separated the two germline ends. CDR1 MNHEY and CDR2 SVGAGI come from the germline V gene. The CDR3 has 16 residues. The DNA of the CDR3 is TGTGCCAGCAGTTACTCTGTGGACAGCAGCAATCAGCCCCAGCATTTT. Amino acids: CASSYSVDSSNQPQHF.

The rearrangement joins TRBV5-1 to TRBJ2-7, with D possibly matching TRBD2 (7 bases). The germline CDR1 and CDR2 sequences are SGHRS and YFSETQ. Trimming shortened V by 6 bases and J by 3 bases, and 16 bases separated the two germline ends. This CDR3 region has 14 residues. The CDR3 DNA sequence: TGCGCCAGCACCCTAAACAGGGACTACTACGAGCAGTACTTC. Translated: CASTLNRDYYEQYF.

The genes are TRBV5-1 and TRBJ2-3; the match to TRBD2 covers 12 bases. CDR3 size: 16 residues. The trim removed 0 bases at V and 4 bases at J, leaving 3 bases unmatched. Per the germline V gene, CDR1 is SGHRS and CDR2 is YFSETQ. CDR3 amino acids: CASSLGLAGEADTQYF. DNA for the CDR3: TGCGCCAGCAGCTTGGGACTAGCGGGAGAAGCAGATACGCAGTATTTT.

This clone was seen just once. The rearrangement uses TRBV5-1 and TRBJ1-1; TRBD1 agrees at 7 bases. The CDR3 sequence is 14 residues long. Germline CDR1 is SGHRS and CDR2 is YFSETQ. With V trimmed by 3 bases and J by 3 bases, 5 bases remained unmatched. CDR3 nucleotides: TGCGCCAGCAGCTCCATGGACAGGTACACTGAAGCTTTCTTT. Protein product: CASSSMDRYTEAFF.

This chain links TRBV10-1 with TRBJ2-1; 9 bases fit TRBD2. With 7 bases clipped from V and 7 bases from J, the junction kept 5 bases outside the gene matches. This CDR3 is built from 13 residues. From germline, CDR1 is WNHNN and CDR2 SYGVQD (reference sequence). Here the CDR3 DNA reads TGCGCCAGCACGGCGGGAGGGAGGAATGAGCAGTTCTTC. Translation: CASTAGGRNEQFF.

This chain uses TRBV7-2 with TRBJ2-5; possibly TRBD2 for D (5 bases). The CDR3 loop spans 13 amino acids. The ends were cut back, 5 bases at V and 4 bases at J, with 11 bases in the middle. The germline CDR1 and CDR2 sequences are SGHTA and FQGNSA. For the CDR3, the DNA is TGTGCCAGCAGCATAACTAGATTAGAGACCCAGTACTTC. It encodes CASSITRLETQYF.

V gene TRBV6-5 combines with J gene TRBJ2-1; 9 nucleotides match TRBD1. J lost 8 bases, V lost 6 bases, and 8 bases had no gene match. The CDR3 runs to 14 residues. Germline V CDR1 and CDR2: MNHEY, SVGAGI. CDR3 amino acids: CASRPGTGSYEQFF. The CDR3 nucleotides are TGTGCCAGCAGGCCCGGGACAGGGAGTTATGAGCAGTTCTTC.

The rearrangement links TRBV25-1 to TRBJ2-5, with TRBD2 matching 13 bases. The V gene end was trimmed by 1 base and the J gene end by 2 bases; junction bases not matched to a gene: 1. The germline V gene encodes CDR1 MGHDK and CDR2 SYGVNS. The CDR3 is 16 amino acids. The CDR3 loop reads CASSEWTSGRQETQYF. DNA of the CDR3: TGTGCCAGCAGTGAATGGACTAGCGGGAGACAAGAGACCCAGTACTTC.

The CDR3 here is CASSLALGGVTEAFF. The DNA of the CDR3 is TGTGCCAGCAGCTTGGCCTTGGGGGGGGTCACTGAAGCTTTCTTT. The chain uses TRBV5-4 and TRBJ1-1, with a weak D call TRBD1 (5 bases). Germline CDR1 and CDR2: SGHNT and YYREEE (reference sequence). The CDR3 contains 15 residues. V lost 0 bases, J lost 4 bases, and 13 bases lay in between.

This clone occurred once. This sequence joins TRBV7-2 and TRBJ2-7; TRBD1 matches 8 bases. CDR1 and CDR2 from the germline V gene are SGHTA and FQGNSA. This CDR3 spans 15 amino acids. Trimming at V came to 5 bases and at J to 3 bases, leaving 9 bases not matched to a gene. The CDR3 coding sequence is TGTGCCAGCAGCCCCGGACAGGGCCTGGACTACGAGCAGTACTTC. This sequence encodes CASSPGQGLDYEQYF.

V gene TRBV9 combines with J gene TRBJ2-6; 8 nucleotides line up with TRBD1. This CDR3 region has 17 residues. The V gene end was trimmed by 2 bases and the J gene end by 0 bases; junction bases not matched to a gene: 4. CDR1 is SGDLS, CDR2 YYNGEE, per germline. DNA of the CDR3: TGTGCCAGCAGCGTGGGACAGGTAAACTCTGGGGCCAACGTCCTGACTTTC. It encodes CASSVGQVNSGANVLTF. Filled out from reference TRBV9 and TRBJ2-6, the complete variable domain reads DSGVTQTPKHLITATGQRVTLRCSPRSGDLSVYWYQQSLDQGLQFLIQYYNGEERAKGNILERFSAQQFPDLHSELNLSSLELGDSALYFCASSVGQVNSGANVLTFGAGSRLTVL.

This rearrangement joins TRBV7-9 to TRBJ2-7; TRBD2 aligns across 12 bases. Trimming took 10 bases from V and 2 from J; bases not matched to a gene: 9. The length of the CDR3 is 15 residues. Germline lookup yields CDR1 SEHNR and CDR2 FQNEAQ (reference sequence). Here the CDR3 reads CATGRRLAGAYEQYF. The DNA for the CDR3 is TGTGCCACCGGGAGAAGACTAGCGGGAGCCTACGAGCAGTACTTC.

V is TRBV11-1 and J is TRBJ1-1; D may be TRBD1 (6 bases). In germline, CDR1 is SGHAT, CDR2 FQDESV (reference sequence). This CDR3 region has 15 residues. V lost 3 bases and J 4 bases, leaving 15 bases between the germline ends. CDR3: CASSLSWTVTTEAFF. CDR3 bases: TGTGCCAGCAGCTTGTCCTGGACAGTGACCACTGAAGCTTTCTTT.

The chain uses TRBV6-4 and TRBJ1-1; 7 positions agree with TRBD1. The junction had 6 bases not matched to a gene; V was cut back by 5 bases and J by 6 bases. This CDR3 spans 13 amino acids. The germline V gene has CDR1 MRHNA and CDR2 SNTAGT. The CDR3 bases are TGTGCCAGCAGTTTGACAGGGACATCTGAAGCTTTCTTT. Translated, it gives CASSLTGTSEAFF.

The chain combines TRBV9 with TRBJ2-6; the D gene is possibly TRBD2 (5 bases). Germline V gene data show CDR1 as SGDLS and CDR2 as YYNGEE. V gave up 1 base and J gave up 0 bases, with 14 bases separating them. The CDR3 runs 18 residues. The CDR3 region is CASSVSGSLTSGANVLTF. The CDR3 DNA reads TGTGCCAGCAGCGTATCTGGGAGCCTCACCTCTGGGGCCAACGTCCTGACTTTC.

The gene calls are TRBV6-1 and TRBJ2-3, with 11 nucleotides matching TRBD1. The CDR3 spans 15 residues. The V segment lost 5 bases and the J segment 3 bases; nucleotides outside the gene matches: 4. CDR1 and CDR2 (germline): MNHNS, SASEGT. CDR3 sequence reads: CASSRTGGATDTQYF. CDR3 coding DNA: TGTGCCAGCAGTCGGACAGGGGGCGCGACAGATACGCAGTATTTT.